This entry lists 28 T cell receptor beta chains sequenced from one sample in a study of blood T cell repertoires in COVID-19. Generated by immunoSEQ multiplex PCR, the TCRdb table keeps only in-frame clones and is missing some. The repertoire holds around 80,000 clones, with 82% as singletons. Material: peripheral blood. The receptor set was obtained from an elderly man with acute or convalescent COVID-19.

The chain uses TRBV7-2 and TRBJ2-6; a possible D gene is TRBD2 (5 bases). This CDR3 spans 15 amino acids. With 4 bases removed from V and 9 bases from J, the gap between germline ends came to 16 bases. From germline, CDR1 is SGHTA and CDR2 FQGNSA. CDR3 region: CASSYQVRRDNVLTF. CDR3 bases: TGTGCCAGCAGCTACCAAGTGCGTCGGGACAACGTCCTGACTTTC.

The chain links TRBV7-3 to TRBJ1-2; D is perhaps TRBD1 (5 bases). CDR3 size: 14 residues. Germline-derived CDR1 and CDR2 are SGHTA and FQGTGA. The V gene lost 5 bases and the J gene lost 7 bases, with 17 bases spanning the gap. The chain's CDR3 is CASSPGSGFRGYTF. In nucleotides, the CDR3 is TGTGCCAGCAGCCCCGGATCAGGGTTCCGTGGCTACACCTTC.

The chain couples TRBV6-5 to TRBJ2-5; D is undetermined. V lost 0 bases to trimming and J lost 5 bases, with 10 bases between them. Germline V gene sequence: CDR1 MNHEY, CDR2 SVGAGI. The CDR3 sequence is 14 residues long. Here the CDR3 reads CASSYSRHSETQYF. CDR3 DNA: TGTGCCAGCAGTTACTCCAGACATTCGGAGACCCAGTACTTC.

The chain links TRBV3-1 (or the pseudogene TRBV3-2) to TRBJ1-5; a weak D match, TRBD1 (5 bases). Trimming stripped 1 base from V and 0 bases from J, with 10 bases between. The CDR3 runs to 16 residues. Germline V gene data show CDR1 as LGHDT and CDR2 as YNNKEL (reference sequence). CDR3 nucleotides: TGTGCCAGCAGCCAAGCGGGGGAATATAGCAATCAGCCCCAGCATTTT. This gives the protein CASSQAGEYSNQPQHF.

This chain links TRBV10-2 with TRBJ2-3; maybe TRBD2 (7 bases). Deletions cut 0 bases from V and 2 bases from J, with 15 bases between. The CDR3 length is 17 residues. Germline assignment: CDR1 WSHSY and CDR2 SAAADI. For the CDR3, the DNA is TGCGCCAGCAGTGAGTCGCGGGCGGGGGCCGTCACAGATACGCAGTATTTT. The encoded protein is CASSESRAGAVTDTQYF.

J is TRBJ2-5 and V is TRBV27; D is possibly TRBD2 (6 bases). Per the germline V gene, CDR1 is MNHEY and CDR2 is SMNVEV (reference sequence). The germline V and J ends were trimmed by 3 bases and 4 bases, with 18 bases remaining between them. This CDR3 has 16 amino acids. CDR3 nucleotide sequence: TGTGCCAGCAGTTTTGGTTCTCGGGAGAGTCCAGAGACCCAGTACTTC. Translating it yields CASSFGSRESPETQYF.

The chain is built from TRBV29-1 and TRBJ2-7, with 8 bases that match TRBD1. The CDR3 sequence is 15 residues long. CDR1 and CDR2 (germline): SQVTM, ANQGSEA. V lost 7 bases and J lost 1; bases outside the gene matches: 12. The CDR3 region is CSANRDRRRSYEQYF. The CDR3 coding sequence is TGCAGCGCAAATAGGGACAGGCGGAGGTCCTACGAGCAGTACTTC.

In its sample, this clone was seen once. This rearrangement joins TRBV7-8 to TRBJ1-5, with D unclear. The CDR3 extends over 13 amino acids. Trimming removed 5 bases at V and 4 bases at J, with 9 bases between. Per the germline V gene, CDR1 is SGHVS and CDR2 is FQNEAQ. For the CDR3, the DNA is TGTGCCAGCAGCCTCACGGGGAATCAGCCCCAGCATTTT. This codes for CASSLTGNQPQHF.

The chain carries TRBV15 and TRBJ1-2; TRBD1 agrees at 7 bases. Trimming cost V 0 bases and J 1 base; bases outside gene matches: 8. Germline-derived CDR1 and CDR2 are LNHNV and YYDKDF (reference sequence). The length of the CDR3 is 17 residues. The CDR3 region is CATSREGTAQGNYGYTF. DNA of the CDR3: TGTGCCACCAGCAGAGAAGGGACAGCGCAGGGTAACTATGGCTACACCTTC.

The gene calls are TRBV5-4 and TRBJ1-2; D gene ambiguous. The CDR3 has 15 residues. Germline V gives CDR1 SGHNT, CDR2 YYREEE (reference sequence). V lost 0 bases to trimming and J lost 4 bases, with 13 bases between them. For the CDR3, the DNA is TGTGCCAGCAGCTTGGCTGGCCCGGCGGTCTATGGCTACACCTTC. It encodes CASSLAGPAVYGYTF.

The gene calls are TRBV5-1 and TRBJ2-3, with D unresolved. The V gene lost 0 bases and the J gene lost 1 base, with 3 bases spanning the gap. Germline loops: CDR1 SGHRS, CDR2 YFSETQ. CDR3 length: 13 residues. The CDR3 loop is CASSLVGTDTQYF. CDR3 DNA sequence: TGCGCCAGCAGCTTGGTCGGCACAGATACGCAGTATTTT.

This clone was recorded only once. This chain links TRBV5-1 with TRBJ2-5; the match to TRBD1 covers 7 bases. The germline CDR1 and CDR2 sequences are SGHRS and YFSETQ. The CDR3 covers 14 residues. V was pared by 5 bases and J by 4 bases, with 8 bases of the junction left unmatched. For the CDR3, the DNA is TGCGCCAGCAGGGAAACAGGGGATGGAGAGACCCAGTACTTC. As protein: CASRETGDGETQYF. Full variable domain (outside the CDR3, taken from reference TRBV5-1 and TRBJ2-5): KAGVTQTPRYLIKTRGQQVTLSCSPISGHRSVSWYQQTPGQGLQFLFEYFSETQRNKGNFPGRFSGRQFSNSRSEMNVSTLELGDSALYLCASRETGDGETQYFGPGTRLLVL.

Here the CDR3 reads CASSYSGNNEQFF. In DNA, the CDR3 is TGTGCCAGCAGTTACTCTGGCAACAATGAGCAGTTCTTC. The chain joins TRBV6-5 to TRBJ2-1; D remains unclear. The CDR3 runs 13 residues. V was shortened by 0 bases and J by 5 bases, with 5 bases between the two germline ends. Germline V gives CDR1 MNHEY, CDR2 SVGAGI.

The chain is built from TRBV11-1 and TRBJ2-7, with TRBD2 identical over 10 bases. With 5 bases clipped from V and 2 bases from J, the junction kept 6 bases outside the gene matches. Germline V gene data show CDR1 as SGHAT and CDR2 as FQDESV (reference sequence). This CDR3 spans 15 amino acids. The CDR3 coding sequence is TGTGCCAGCAGCATGACTAGCGGGCCACCCTACGAGCAGTACTTC. Translating gives CASSMTSGPPYEQYF.

The chain is built from TRBV6-5 and TRBJ1-2, with 9 bases fitting TRBD1. CDR3 length equals 14 residues. Germline lookup yields CDR1 MNHEY and CDR2 SVGAGI. After removal of 6 bases from V and 4 bases from J, the junction contained 6 bases not matched to a gene. This CDR3 reads CASRTGTGPYGYTF. CDR3 DNA: TGTGCCAGCAGAACCGGGACAGGGCCCTATGGCTACACCTTC.

This chain uses TRBV11-2 with TRBJ2-7, with TRBD1 matching over 10 bases. Trimming took 6 bases from V and 0 from J; bases not matched to a gene: 14. Looked up from germline, CDR1 is SGHAT and CDR2 is FQNNGV. This CDR3 contains 18 residues. This CDR3 is CASRPGTGVHYNSYEQYF. DNA of the CDR3: TGTGCCAGCAGGCCCGGGACAGGGGTTCATTACAACTCCTACGAGCAGTACTTC.

The chain combines TRBV3-1 (or the pseudogene TRBV3-2) with TRBJ2-7; possibly TRBD2 for D (5 bases). Per germline, CDR1 LGHDT and CDR2 YNNKEL (reference sequence). Trimming pared 0 bases from V and 3 bases from J, leaving 12 bases between. There are 15 residues in the CDR3. The CDR3 bases are TGTGCCAGCAGCCAAGAACTCGGGGAGTACTACGAGCAGTACTTC. This translates into CASSQELGEYYEQYF.

The V gene is TRBV11-2, the J gene TRBJ1-2; 7 bases map to TRBD1. The trim removed 5 bases at V and 0 bases at J, leaving 6 bases unmatched. The CDR3 is 15 residues long. Per germline, CDR1 SGHAT and CDR2 FQNNGV. CDR3 amino acids: CASSRGTAANYGYTF. CDR3 DNA sequence: TGTGCCAGCAGCCGAGGGACAGCAGCTAACTATGGCTACACCTTC. Full variable domain (remainder filled in from reference TRBV11-2 and TRBJ1-2): EAGVAQSPRYKIIEKRQSVAFWCNPISGHATLYWYQQILGQGPKLLIQFQNNGVVDDSQLPKDRFSAERLKGVDSTLKIQPAKLEDSAVYLCASSRGTAANYGYTFGSGTRLTVV.

The chain carries TRBV7-2 and TRBJ1-3; 8 nucleotides agree with TRBD1. V shed 1 base, J shed 3 bases, and the junction held 2 bases outside the gene matches. The CDR3 totals 15 residues. Germline V gene sequence: CDR1 SGHTA, CDR2 FQGNSA. CDR3 in amino acids: CASSLDRGNGNTIYF. The CDR3 region has the DNA TGTGCCAGCAGCTTAGACAGGGGGAATGGAAACACCATATATTTT.

This clone was recorded once. The chain carries TRBV18 and TRBJ1-2; 7 bases are shared with TRBD1. There are 15 residues in the CDR3. Germline V gene data show CDR1 as KGHSH and CDR2 as LQKENI. V lost 4 bases to trimming and J lost 2 bases; unmatched junction nucleotides: 7. CDR3 bases: TGTGCCAGCTCACTGAGTAGGGACAGCAACTATGGCTACACCTTC. As protein: CASSLSRDSNYGYTF.

V and J are TRBV18 and TRBJ2-1; TRBD2 agrees at 13 bases. The length of the CDR3 is 16 residues. V was clipped by 4 bases and J by 8 bases; unmatched bases: 8. Germline V CDR1 and CDR2: KGHSH, LQKENI. CDR3 coding DNA: TGTGCCAGCTCACGACTAGCGGGGGGTACCCAGGATGAGCAGTTCTTC. It yields the protein CASSRLAGGTQDEQFF. Full variable domain (remainder filled in from reference TRBV18 and TRBJ2-1): NAGVMQNPRHLVRRRGQEARLRCSPMKGHSHVYWYRQLPEEGLKFMVYLQKENIIDESGMPKERFSAEFPKEGPSILRIQQVVRGDSAAYFCASSRLAGGTQDEQFFGPGTRLTVL.

This chain connects TRBV5-5 to TRBJ1-5, with 8 bases matching TRBD1. The trim removed 2 bases at V and 1 base at J, leaving 8 bases unmatched. Germline loops: CDR1 SGHKS, CDR2 YYEKEE (reference sequence). The CDR3 extends over 17 amino acids. Here the CDR3 reads CASSFGTGPNSNQPQHF. The CDR3 nucleotides are TGTGCCAGCAGCTTTGGGACAGGACCGAACAGCAATCAGCCCCAGCATTTT.

This clone occurred once. The genes are TRBV9 and TRBJ2-1; D is perhaps TRBD1 (6 bases). The CDR3 spans 14 residues. Germline V gives CDR1 SGDLS, CDR2 YYNGEE. V lost 0 bases to trimming and J lost 6 bases, with 10 bases between them. The CDR3 nucleotides read TGTGCCAGCAGCGTAGGGGGGCTCCGCAATGAGCAGTTCTTC. Its translation is CASSVGGLRNEQFF.

This chain uses TRBV18 with TRBJ2-3, with 13 bases aligning to TRBD2. The germline V gene has CDR1 KGHSH and CDR2 LQKENI. The CDR3 covers 16 residues. The junction had 4 bases not matched to a gene; V was cut back by 2 bases and J by 5 bases. CDR3 in amino acids: CASSPGTSGARDTQYF. The CDR3 DNA sequence: TGTGCCAGCTCACCAGGGACTAGCGGGGCGAGAGATACGCAGTATTTT.

The chain has TRBV6-5 and TRBJ1-1, with 7 nucleotides matching TRBD1. The trim removed 0 bases at V and 10 bases at J, leaving 8 bases unmatched. The germline V gene has CDR1 MNHEY and CDR2 SVGAGI. CDR3 length equals 14 residues. The CDR3 loop is CASSYSQQGKGAFF. The CDR3 coding sequence is TGTGCCAGCAGTTACTCCCAACAGGGGAAAGGAGCTTTCTTT.

J is TRBJ2-1 and V is TRBV18, with 7 bases fitting TRBD1. The CDR3 runs 13 residues. Germline V gene data show CDR1 as KGHSH and CDR2 as LQKENI. V lost 5 bases, J lost 5 bases, and 3 bases stayed unmatched. CDR3 protein: CASSAGTDNEQFF. CDR3 DNA: TGTGCCAGCTCAGCCGGGACAGACAATGAGCAGTTCTTC.

CDR3 region: CASRRQGRSSYEQYF. The CDR3 DNA sequence: TGTGCCAGCAGAAGGCAGGGCCGAAGCTCCTACGAGCAGTACTTC. The gene calls are TRBV6-5 and TRBJ2-7, with D tentatively TRBD1 (5 bases). CDR3 length: 15 residues. V was pared by 6 bases and J by 0 bases, with 15 bases between. CDR1 is MNHEY, CDR2 SVGAGI, per germline.

The rearrangement links TRBV11-2 to TRBJ2-5; 11 bases are shared with TRBD1. V gave up 5 bases and J gave up 4 bases; unmatched junction bases: 6. This CDR3 is built from 15 residues. CDR1 is SGHAT, CDR2 FQNNGV, per germline. The CDR3: CASSKGQGAGETQYF. For the CDR3, the DNA is TGTGCCAGCAGCAAAGGACAGGGGGCGGGAGAGACCCAGTACTTC.